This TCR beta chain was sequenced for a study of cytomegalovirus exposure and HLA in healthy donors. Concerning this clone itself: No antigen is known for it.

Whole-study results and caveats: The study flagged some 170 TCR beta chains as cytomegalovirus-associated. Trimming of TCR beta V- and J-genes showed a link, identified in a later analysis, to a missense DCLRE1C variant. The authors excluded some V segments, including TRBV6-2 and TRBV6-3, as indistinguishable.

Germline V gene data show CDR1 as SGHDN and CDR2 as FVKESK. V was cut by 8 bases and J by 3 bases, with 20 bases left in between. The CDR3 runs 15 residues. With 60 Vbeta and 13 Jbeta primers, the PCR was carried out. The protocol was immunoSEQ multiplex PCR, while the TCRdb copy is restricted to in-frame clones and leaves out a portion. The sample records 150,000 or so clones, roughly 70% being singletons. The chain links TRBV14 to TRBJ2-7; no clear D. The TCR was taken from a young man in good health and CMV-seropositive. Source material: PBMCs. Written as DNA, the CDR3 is TGTGCCAGCCGCGGTGGTTCGGGTACCTTCTACGAGCAGTACTTC. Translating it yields CASRGGSGTFYEQYF.